Following are 20 T cell receptor beta chains from one sample sequenced in a study of blood T cell repertoires in COVID-19. The assay was immunoSEQ multiplex PCR, and TCRdb's table has in-frame clones only and misses some. The sample includes some 180,000 clones, 75% to 85% of them seen just once. Material for sequencing was peripheral blood. Source of these receptors: a middle-aged woman with COVID-19, enrolled during active disease.

This chain connects TRBV19 to TRBJ1-5; D gene uncertain. Between the trimmed V and J ends, which lost 0 bases and 6 bases, there was a span of 3 bases. The germline gives CDR1 LNHDA, CDR2 SQIVND (reference sequence). The CDR3 sequence is 12 residues long. The CDR3 sequence: CASSIDLQPQHF. CDR3 nucleotides: TGTGCCAGTAGTATAGATCTTCAGCCCCAGCATTTT.

Concerning this clone: This may be a read error, as it is one base from a much larger clone. The chain combines TRBV13 with TRBJ2-7, with 7 nucleotides matching TRBD1. CDR1 and CDR2 from the germline V gene are PRHDT and FYEKMQ (reference sequence). J was trimmed by 0 bases and V by 5 bases; bases with no gene match: 4. CDR3 length equals 14 residues. CDR3 nucleotides: TGTGCCAGCAGCCGACAGGGCCTCTCCTACGAGCAGTACTTC. This encodes CASSRQGLSYEQYF.

This rearrangement joins TRBV19 to TRBJ1-2, with D maybe TRBD1 (5 bases). CDR1 and CDR2 (germline): LNHDA, SQIVND (reference sequence). The CDR3 has 13 amino acids. V was cut by 2 bases and J by 8 bases, with 12 bases left in between. The CDR3 DNA reads as TGTGCCAGTAGTATATGGGGGGTCGGCGGCTACACCTTC. Its protein product is CASSIWGVGGYTF.

This clone was recorded only once. The chain has TRBV25-1 and TRBJ2-7; the D is unclear. This CDR3 is 10 amino acids long. Trimming stripped 5 bases from V and 7 bases from J, with 6 bases between. Germline CDR1 MGHDK, CDR2 SYGVNS. CDR3 DNA: TGTGCCAGCAGTTCGCGGGAGCAGTACTTC. This encodes CASSSREQYF.

The chain carries TRBV10-2 and TRBJ2-7; TRBD1 matches at 7 bases. Germline values: CDR1 WSHSY, CDR2 SAAADI. V was pared by 2 bases and J by 5 bases, with 3 bases of the junction left unmatched. The CDR3 contains 13 residues. This CDR3 reads CASSEGRGNEQYF. The CDR3 DNA sequence: TGCGCCAGCAGTGAGGGCAGGGGGAACGAGCAGTACTTC.

The rearrangement links TRBV3-1 (or the pseudogene TRBV3-2) to TRBJ1-1, with 7 bases that match TRBD1. V lost 0 bases and J lost 10; bases outside the gene matches: 11. The germline gives CDR1 LGHDT, CDR2 YNNKEL (reference sequence). CDR3 size: 15 residues. The chain's CDR3 is CASSQDIVAGGIAFF. The CDR3 DNA is TGTGCCAGCAGCCAAGATATTGTGGCAGGGGGAATAGCTTTCTTT.

The rearrangement links TRBV5-6 to TRBJ1-1; D is possibly TRBD1 (5 bases). This CDR3 region has 13 residues. Deletions cut 0 bases from V and 7 bases from J, with 10 bases between. CDR1 and CDR2 from the germline V gene are SGHDT and YYEEEE. CDR3 nucleotide sequence: TGTGCCAGCAGCTTGGTAGCAGGGCTTGAAGCTTTCTTT. Translating it yields CASSLVAGLEAFF.

The V call is TRBV12-3 or TRBV12-4, the J call TRBJ1-2; TRBD1 is a possible D gene (5 bases). The CDR3 has 13 residues. V was pared by 4 bases and J by 8 bases, with 14 bases between. The CDR3 reads CASSYGRAQGYTF. The DNA for the CDR3 is TGTGCCAGCAGTTATGGCAGGGCGCAAGGCTACACCTTC.

The chain carries TRBV10-2 and TRBJ2-6; TRBD1 agrees at 9 bases. The V gene's germline CDR1 is WSHSY and CDR2 SAAADI. V trimming: 7 bases; J trimming: 2 bases; junction bases outside the gene matches: 3. This CDR3 spans 15 amino acids. The CDR3: CASIQGATGANVLTF. The CDR3 coding sequence is TGCGCCAGCATACAGGGGGCGACTGGGGCCAACGTCCTGACTTTC.

The rearrangement uses TRBV29-1 and TRBJ2-2, with D uncertain. CDR1 SQVTM and CDR2 ANQGSEA come from the germline V gene. The CDR3 runs 12 residues. V shed 6 bases and J shed 6 bases, with 11 bases lying between them. CDR3 region: CSVEQNSGELFF. The CDR3 DNA reads TGCAGCGTAGAACAAAATTCCGGGGAGCTGTTTTTT.

This clone was seen more than once but under ten times. The chain combines TRBV5-5 with TRBJ1-5, with D uncertain. V was trimmed by 1 base and J by 6 bases, leaving 17 bases between them. The CDR3 sequence is 16 residues long. Germline lookup yields CDR1 SGHKS and CDR2 YYEKEE (reference sequence). The CDR3 DNA reads TGTGCCAGCAGCTTGTTGGGAGTTGGGGAGGCTCAGCCCCAGCATTTT. It yields the protein CASSLLGVGEAQPQHF.

The rearrangement links TRBV6-5 to TRBJ2-3; D may be TRBD1 (6 bases). Germline V gene lookup returns CDR1 MNHEY and CDR2 SVGAGI. The CDR3 extends over 12 amino acids. Trimming removed 7 bases at V and 5 bases at J, with 10 bases between. CDR3 DNA sequence: TGTGCCAGCATGGACAGACGAGATACGCAGTATTTT. It codes for CASMDRRDTQYF.

The rearrangement joins TRBV29-1 to TRBJ1-1; D is undetermined. The CDR3 sequence is 10 residues long. V shed 5 bases and J shed 7 bases, with 8 bases lying between them. The germline V gene encodes CDR1 SQVTM and CDR2 ANQGSEA. CDR3 region: CSVSVVEAFF. The CDR3 DNA reads TGCAGCGTTTCGGTAGTTGAAGCTTTCTTT.

This rearrangement joins TRBV5-4 to TRBJ1-2, with a weak D call TRBD1 (6 bases). CDR1 and CDR2 from the germline V gene are SGHNT and YYREEE (reference sequence). The CDR3 has 16 amino acids. Trimming took 4 bases from V and 2 from J, leaving 18 bases between them. DNA for the CDR3: TGTGCCAGCAGCCTATCACAGGGAGAGGGGAACTATGGCTACACCTTC. Translating it yields CASSLSQGEGNYGYTF.

V gene TRBV5-1 combines with J gene TRBJ2-7; weak D call: TRBD1 (5 bases). Germline assignment: CDR1 SGHRS and CDR2 YFSETQ. The CDR3 runs 14 residues. The ends were cut back, 0 bases at V and 7 bases at J, with 14 bases in the middle. CDR3 coding DNA: TGCGCCAGCAGCTTGGACGGACAAACCGGGGAGCAGTACTTC. Protein sequence: CASSLDGQTGEQYF.

The chain carries TRBV5-1 and TRBJ1-1, with D perhaps TRBD1 (6 bases). The CDR3 spans 17 residues. The V and J ends lost 0 bases and 1 base respectively, with 16 bases between them. Germline V lookup: CDR1 SGHRS, CDR2 YFSETQ. The CDR3 sequence: CASSLGSMGQRNTEAFF. As DNA, the CDR3 is TGCGCCAGCAGCTTGGGGTCTATGGGACAAAGGAACACTGAAGCTTTCTTT.

The CDR3 DNA sequence: TGTGCCAGCACCTCAAGGGCTAGCCCCACCACAGATACGCAGTATTTT. Encoded protein: CASTSRASPTTDTQYF. The chain recombines TRBV9 with TRBJ2-3; a weak D match, TRBD2 (5 bases). CDR3 length: 16 residues. Germline V CDR1 and CDR2: SGDLS, YYNGEE. V was pared by 6 bases and J by 2 bases, with 19 bases between.

The V gene is TRBV5-4, the J gene TRBJ2-1; 11 bases align to TRBD2. In germline, CDR1 is SGHNT, CDR2 YYREEE (reference sequence). This CDR3 has 18 amino acids. J gave up 5 bases and V 7 bases, and 17 bases lay outside the gene matches. In nucleotides, the CDR3 is TGTGCCAGCTTTAAGGGGTCTAGCGGGAGGAGCCCCCACAATGAGCAGTTCTTC. It is translated as CASFKGSSGRSPHNEQFF.

This chain links TRBV5-1 with TRBJ2-1; D gene uncertain. CDR1 and CDR2 from the germline V gene are SGHRS and YFSETQ. The CDR3 is made up of 15 amino acids. With 0 bases removed from V and 4 bases from J, the gap between germline ends came to 11 bases. The CDR3, as DNA: TGCGCCAGCAGCTTGGGGGCAGATGCGTACAATGAGCAGTTCTTC. It yields the protein CASSLGADAYNEQFF.

The rearrangement joins TRBV7-3 to TRBJ1-3, with a tentative D call TRBD1 (6 bases). The germline gives CDR1 SGHTA, CDR2 FQGTGA. The CDR3 has 15 residues. The ends were cut back, 2 bases at V and 4 bases at J, with 12 bases in the middle. CDR3 DNA sequence: TGTGCCAGCAGCTTAGTGGGGGCAGAAGGAAACACCATATATTTT. As protein: CASSLVGAEGNTIYF.